The 17 T cell receptor beta chains given below trace back to one sample, sequenced in a study of T cells in Graves' hyperthyroidism and ophthalmopathy (dated by TCRdb to about 2019). The library came from multiplex PCR. Sequencer: Illumina HiSeq 2000. The TCR beta CDR3 regions were amplified from RNA transcripts. The TCR CDR3 was subjected to a first round of RT-PCR using the HTBI primer set and the Qiagen OneStep RT-PCR kit. The public reads were run again by TCRdb, first through fastp at Q25 and then through MiXCR, and only productive beta chains were kept. Rows with a matching CDR3 protein are joined into one entry that keeps the most common DNA and genes. The sample records roughly 130,000 distinct CDR3 sequences, more than 20% of which are singletons. Of the sample, around 69% is held by the ten largest clones. The specimen was blood. Every receptor here comes from a woman in her 50s with Graves' hyperthyroidism that later progressed to Graves' ophthalmopathy.

This clonotype was observed a single time. The chain has TRBV11-2 and TRBJ1-4, with a tentative D call TRBD1 (6 bases). Looked up from germline, CDR1 is SGHAT and CDR2 is FQNNGV. This CDR3 spans 18 amino acids. Trimming shortened V by 5 bases and J by 0 bases, and 19 bases separated the two germline ends. CDR3 in DNA: TGTGCCAGCAGCAGCCTAGGACAGTTCTCTTCAACTAATGAAAAACTGTTTTTT. Translation gives CASSSLGQFSSTNEKLFF. The variable domain in full, with the rest retrieved from reference TRBV11-2 and TRBJ1-4, is EAGVAQSPRYKIIEKRQSVAFWCNPISGHATLYWYQQILGQGPKLLIQFQNNGVVDDSQLPKDRFSAERLKGVDSTLKIQPAKLEDSAVYLCASSSLGQFSSTNEKLFFGSGTQLSVL.

This clonotype has a count of ten or more. This chain joins TRBV7-9 and TRBJ2-6; D perhaps matches TRBD1 (6 bases). Trimming took 0 bases from V and 2 from J, leaving 8 bases between them. Germline-derived CDR1 and CDR2 are SEHNR and FQNEAQ (reference sequence). This CDR3 contains 16 residues. The CDR3 is CASSLAGGAGANVLTF. CDR3 nucleotide sequence: TGTGCCAGCAGCTTAGCTGGGGGCGCTGGGGCCAACGTCCTGACTTTC.

This clonotype appeared once. This sequence joins TRBV12-3 or TRBV12-4 and TRBJ2-1; 8 positions match TRBD2. The CDR3 length is 16 residues. V lost 6 bases, J lost 5 bases, and 12 bases stayed unmatched. CDR3 sequence (DNA): TGTGCCAGCAGCTTCTTACCGGGACTAGGGGACAATGAGCAGTTCTTC. The encoded protein is CASSFLPGLGDNEQFF.

This clonotype has a handful of counts. The gene calls are TRBV11-2 and TRBJ2-7, with 10 bases aligning to TRBD1. CDR1 and CDR2 (germline): SGHAT, FQNNGV. With V trimmed by 0 bases and J by 7 bases, 12 bases remained unmatched. The CDR3 is 17 residues long. The CDR3 sequence: CASSLDPSGTGAREQYF. CDR3 nucleotide sequence: TGTGCCAGCAGCTTAGATCCGTCCGGGACAGGGGCGCGGGAGCAGTACTTC. The whole variable domain, remainder taken from reference TRBV11-2 and TRBJ2-7, is EAGVAQSPRYKIIEKRQSVAFWCNPISGHATLYWYQQILGQGPKLLIQFQNNGVVDDSQLPKDRFSAERLKGVDSTLKIQPAKLEDSAVYLCASSLDPSGTGAREQYFGPGTRLTVT.

This chain links TRBV6-6 with TRBJ1-2, with D perhaps TRBD1 (6 bases). CDR3 length equals 16 residues. Germline-derived CDR1 and CDR2 are MNHNY and SVGAGI (reference sequence). V lost 0 bases to trimming and J lost 5 bases, with 16 bases between them. This CDR3 is CASSYSLAAGVYGYTF. CDR3 DNA sequence: TGTGCCAGCAGTTACTCGCTGGCCGCAGGGGTATATGGCTACACCTTC.

This clonotype was observed at least ten times. The chain joins TRBV10-2 to TRBJ1-2; possible D gene TRBD1, 5 bases. Germline V gene data show CDR1 as WSHSY and CDR2 as SAAADI. Trimming cost V 3 bases and J 3 bases, with 5 bases left between them. This CDR3 region has 12 residues. The DNA of the CDR3 is TGCGCCAGCAGTGACAGGGACTATGGCTACACCTTC. Translating it yields CASSDRDYGYTF.

In this sample, this clonotype turned up many times. The rearrangement links TRBV28 to TRBJ1-2; no firm D call. V gave up 10 bases and J gave up 4 bases, with 16 bases separating them. This CDR3 spans 13 amino acids. Germline V gene lookup returns CDR1 MDHEN and CDR2 SYDVKM. The CDR3 sequence: CAIDTGLGYGYTF. In DNA form, the CDR3 reads TGTGCCATCGATACCGGGCTTGGCTATGGCTACACCTTC.

The chain is built from TRBV7-2 and TRBJ1-5, with D perhaps TRBD1 (5 bases). Trimming shortened V by 5 bases and J by 5 bases, and 13 bases separated the two germline ends. The CDR3 consists of 14 residues. CDR1 is SGHTA and CDR2 is FQGNSA in the germline V gene. The CDR3 sequence is CASSPWMGDQPQHF. The CDR3 bases are TGTGCCAGCAGCCCCTGGATGGGGGATCAGCCCCAGCATTTT. The complete variable domain, with remaining parts taken from reference TRBV7-2 and TRBJ1-5, reads GAGVSQSPSNKVTEKGKDVELRCDPISGHTALYWYRQSLGQGLEFLIYFQGNSAPDKSGLPSDRFSAERTGGSVSTLTIQRTQQEDSAVYLCASSPWMGDQPQHFGDGTRLSIL.

This clonotype was picked up a small number of times. V usage is TRBV19 and J usage is TRBJ1-3; 11 nucleotides match TRBD1. The CDR3 length is 14 residues. Germline CDR1 LNHDA, CDR2 SQIVND (reference sequence). Trimming took 8 bases from V and 4 from J; bases not matched to a gene: 4. The CDR3, as DNA: TGTGCCAGTGGACAGGGGGCGACAGGAAACACCATATATTTT. Protein sequence: CASGQGATGNTIYF.

This clonotype was counted a few times. This chain connects TRBV5-1 to TRBJ2-3, with D tentatively TRBD1 (5 bases). The CDR3 is 14 residues long. The germline V gene has CDR1 SGHRS and CDR2 YFSETQ. V lost 3 bases and J 1 base, leaving 9 bases between the germline ends. CDR3 protein: CASSWFRGTDTQYF. The CDR3 DNA sequence: TGCGCCAGCAGCTGGTTCAGGGGCACAGATACGCAGTATTTT.

This clonotype showed up just a few times. The V gene is TRBV7-2, the J gene TRBJ2-3; D is unclear. CDR1 SGHTA and CDR2 FQGNSA come from the germline V gene. V shed 0 bases and J shed 10 bases, with 11 bases lying between them. The CDR3 extends over 13 amino acids. The DNA for the CDR3 is TGTGCCAGCAGCTTAGCGAAGACTCAGCCGCAGTATTTT. This translates into CASSLAKTQPQYF.

The chain links TRBV7-9 to TRBJ2-5, with 7 bases matching TRBD2. V shed 8 bases, J shed 5 bases, and the junction held 11 bases outside the gene matches. The CDR3 covers 14 residues. Germline CDR1 SEHNR, CDR2 FQNEAQ (reference sequence). This CDR3 is CASGPSVGGETQYF. As DNA, the CDR3 is TGTGCCAGCGGCCCCAGCGTGGGGGGGGAGACCCAGTACTTC.

This chain uses TRBV11-2 with TRBJ2-7; D might be TRBD1 (6 bases). The CDR3 is 14 amino acids. In germline, CDR1 is SGHAT, CDR2 FQNNGV. The germline V and J ends were trimmed by 5 bases and 3 bases, with 14 bases remaining between them. The CDR3, as DNA: TGTGCCAGCAGCCAAGGGGTACAGGGCTACGAGCAGTACTTC. The encoded protein is CASSQGVQGYEQYF.

The V gene is TRBV10-3, the J gene TRBJ1-5; D unclear. CDR3 length: 13 amino acids. Germline-derived CDR1 and CDR2 are ENHRY and SYGVKD. The V gene lost 3 bases and the J gene lost 9 bases, with 12 bases spanning the gap. The CDR3 region has the DNA TGTGCCATCAGTGATGTGGATAGCGGGCCCCAGCATTTT. It specifies CAISDVDSGPQHF.

This chain joins TRBV9 and TRBJ2-2, with D perhaps TRBD2 (5 bases). Trimming cost V 2 bases and J 5 bases, with 19 bases left between them. This CDR3 is 17 amino acids long. Germline-derived CDR1 and CDR2 are SGDLS and YYNGEE. The CDR3 DNA reads as TGTGCCAGCAGCGTCTCGCCCCACGAGGGCGCGACCGGGGAGCTGTTTTTT. Translation gives CASSVSPHEGATGELFF.

The chain's CDR3 is CASSFKPGGVEQFF. The CDR3 nucleotides read TGTGCCAGCAGCTTTAAGCCGGGAGGGGTTGAGCAGTTCTTC. The rearrangement joins TRBV7-2 to TRBJ2-1; 8 bases are shared with TRBD2. V shed 3 bases, J shed 9 bases, and the junction held 7 bases outside the gene matches. Germline values: CDR1 SGHTA, CDR2 FQGNSA. This CDR3 comprises 14 residues.

This clonotype has a count of ten or more. The J gene is TRBJ1-1, the V gene TRBV5-1, with a weak D call TRBD1 (5 bases). Germline CDR1 reads SGHRS; CDR2 reads YFSETQ. Trimming removed 1 base from V and 1 base from J, with 5 bases in between. The CDR3 consists of 13 residues. The CDR3 coding sequence is TGCGCCAGCAGCTTGACAGGGAACACTGAAGCTTTCTTT. This codes for CASSLTGNTEAFF.